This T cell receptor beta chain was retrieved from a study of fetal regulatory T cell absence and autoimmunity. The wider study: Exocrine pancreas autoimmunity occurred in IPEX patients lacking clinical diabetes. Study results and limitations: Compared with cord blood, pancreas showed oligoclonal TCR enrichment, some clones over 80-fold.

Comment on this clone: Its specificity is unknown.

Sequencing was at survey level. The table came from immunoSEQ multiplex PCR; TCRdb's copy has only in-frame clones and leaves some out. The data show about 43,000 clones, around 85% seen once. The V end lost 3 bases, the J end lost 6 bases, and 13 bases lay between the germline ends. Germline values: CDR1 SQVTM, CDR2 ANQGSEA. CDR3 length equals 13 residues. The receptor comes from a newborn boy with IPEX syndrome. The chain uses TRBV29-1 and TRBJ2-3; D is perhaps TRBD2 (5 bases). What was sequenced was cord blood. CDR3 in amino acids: CSVEMASPDTQYF. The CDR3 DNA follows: TGCAGCGTTGAGATGGCTAGCCCCGATACGCAGTATTTT.